These T cell receptor beta chains were read from a single sample in a study of beta chain features in type 1 diabetes. Generated by immunoSEQ multiplex PCR, the TCRdb table keeps only in-frame clones and is missing some. The sample gives 310,000 or so clones, less than 9.5% of which show up once; around 0.44% is in the top ten. Source material: central memory CD4+ T cells from blood. These receptors all come from a woman aged 18-29 years in good health. CDR3s include the opening cysteine and the closing phenylalanine or tryptophan. The order of the fields is clone size, D gene, V gene, J gene, CDR3 protein, CDR3 DNA. A D gene is named only where the DNA matches it firmly. Clone size, where shown, is once, few, many, or a class for clones that have expanded.

NA	TRBD2	TRBV4-2	TRBJ2-3	CASSQELAGDTQYF	TGTGCCAGCAGCCAAGAGTTAGCGGGAGATACGCAGTATTTT
few	TRBD1	TRBV7-9	TRBJ1-2	CASSWDRGGGYTF	TGTGCCAGCAGCTGGGACAGGGGAGGTGGCTACACCTTC
NA	NA	TRBV7-9	TRBJ2-3	CASSFGATDTQYF	TGTGCCAGCAGCTTTGGGGCCACAGATACGCAGTATTTT
few	NA	TRBV2	TRBJ2-5	CASSYTAGTQYF	TGTGCCAGCAGTTATACAGCGGGGACCCAGTACTTC
NA	NA	TRBV9	TRBJ1-4	CASSVPGNEKLFF	TGTGCCAGCAGCGTACCGGGGAATGAAAAACTGTTTTTT
NA	TRBD1	TRBV7-6	TRBJ2-1	CASSLAQGAKIGDEQFF	TGTGCCAGCAGCTTAGCGCAGGGGGCAAAAATTGGGGATGAGCAGTTCTTC
many	NA	TRBV10-3	TRBJ1-1	CAISETGPLNTEAFF	TGTGCCATCAGTGAGACAGGGCCTTTGAACACTGAAGCTTTCTTT
NA	NA	TRBV9	TRBJ2-1	CASSVAPHNEQFF	TGTGCCAGCAGCGTAGCCCCCCACAATGAGCAGTTCTTC
many	NA	TRBV4-2	TRBJ2-6	CASSQDRKSGANVLTF	TGTGCCAGCAGCCAAGACAGGAAATCTGGGGCCAACGTCCTGACTTTC
few	NA	TRBV11-3	TRBJ2-5	CASRLSGSKETQYF	TGTGCCAGCCGACTCTCTGGATCCAAAGAGACCCAGTACTTC
NA	NA	TRBV2	TRBJ2-5	CASSENGGRETQYF	TGTGCCAGCAGTGAAAATGGGGGTCGAGAGACCCAGTACTTC
few	NA	TRBV7-9	TRBJ2-7	CASSLGREPYEQYF	TGTGCCAGCAGCTTGGGCAGGGAGCCCTACGAGCAGTACTTC
few	TRBD1	TRBV10-3	TRBJ2-5	CAISEDETGGQETQYF	TGTGCCATCAGTGAGGACGAGACAGGGGGCCAAGAGACCCAGTACTTC
few	NA	TRBV14	TRBJ2-5	CASSQVGLETQYF	TGTGCCAGCAGCCAGGTGGGATTGGAGACCCAGTACTTC
NA	NA	TRBV18	TRBJ2-3	CASSPNAETDTQYF	TGTGCCAGCTCACCAAATGCGGAGACAGATACGCAGTATTTT
NA	NA	TRBV11-2	TRBJ2-7	CASSPDSTERRNYEQYF	TGTGCCAGCAGCCCGGATTCTACGGAAAGGAGAAACTACGAGCAGTACTTC
few	NA	TRBV7-8	TRBJ1-3	CASSLGPFSGNTIYF	TGTGCCAGCAGCTTAGGCCCGTTCTCTGGAAACACCATATATTTT
NA	NA	TRBV7-8	TRBJ1-3	CASSLAVTSGVGGNTIYF	TGTGCCAGCAGCTTAGCCGTCACCTCAGGGGTTGGTGGAAACACCATATATTTT
few	NA	TRBV7-9	TRBJ2-7	CASSPPKGWGVGSYEQYF	TGTGCCAGCAGCCCACCTAAAGGTTGGGGCGTAGGGTCCTACGAGCAGTACTTC
few	NA	TRBV11-2	TRBJ1-1	CASSLDPGGSGQTF	TGTGCCAGCAGCTTAGATCCGGGGGGATCTGGGCAAACTTTT
few	TRBD2	TRBV9	TRBJ2-1	CASSPVLAGVGEQFF	TGTGCCAGCAGCCCCGTTCTAGCGGGAGTGGGTGAGCAGTTCTTC
NA	NA	TRBV6-5	TRBJ1-5	CASSEPAVNQPQHF	TGTGCCAGCAGTGAACCGGCAGTCAATCAGCCCCAGCATTTT
NA	TRBD1	TRBV2	TRBJ2-2	CASADRGGTGELFF	TGTGCCAGTGCGGACAGGGGTGGCACCGGGGAGCTGTTTTTT
NA	NA	TRBV28	TRBJ1-2	CASRPTGHGSYTF	TGTGCCAGCAGACCTACAGGGCACGGCAGCTACACCTTC
few	NA	TRBV5-1	TRBJ1-1	CASSLQGGTEAFF	TGCGCCAGCAGCCTACAGGGAGGCACTGAAGCTTTCTTT
few	TRBD1	TRBV9	TRBJ2-4	CASSVGGQGTIQYF	TGTGCCAGCAGCGTAGGAGGACAGGGGACCATTCAGTACTTC
NA	TRBD2	TRBV5-4	TRBJ2-1	CASSKGLAGFVSYNEQFF	TGTGCCAGCAGCAAGGGACTAGCGGGGTTTGTATCCTACAATGAGCAGTTCTTC
few	NA	TRBV7-2	TRBJ2-5	CASSFSQETQYF	TGTGCCAGCAGCTTTTCACAGGAGACCCAGTACTTC
few	TRBD1	TRBV4-2	TRBJ2-7	CASSQDTGAYEQYF	TGTGCCAGCAGCCAAGATACAGGGGCCTACGAGCAGTACTTC
many	TRBD1	TRBV6-1	TRBJ1-5	CASSDRGQGDQPQHF	TGTGCCAGCAGTGACCGAGGACAGGGGGATCAGCCCCAGCATTTT
NA	TRBD2	TRBV4-1	TRBJ2-1	CASSQVGLALAEQFF	TGCGCCAGCAGCCAAGTGGGACTAGCCCTTGCTGAGCAGTTCTTC
NA	TRBD1	TRBV7-2	TRBJ2-7	CASSRDRDRDEQYF	TGTGCCAGCAGCCGAGACAGGGATAGGGACGAGCAGTACTTC
NA	NA	TRBV10-3	TRBJ2-6	CAISELGAGANVLTF	TGTGCCATCAGTGAACTCGGGGCTGGGGCCAACGTCCTGACTTTC
few	NA	TRBV7-2	TRBJ1-5	CASSLGQFFHQPQHF	TGTGCCAGCAGCTTAGGACAATTTTTCCATCAGCCCCAGCATTTT
NA	NA	TRBV6-5	TRBJ2-2	CASSWQVANTGELFF	TGTGCCAGCAGTTGGCAGGTCGCGAACACCGGGGAGCTGTTTTTT
few	NA	TRBV7-2	TRBJ2-7	CASSSNQGTEQYF	TGTGCCAGCAGCTCTAACCAGGGGACAGAGCAGTACTTC
few	TRBD2	TRBV7-2	TRBJ2-1	CASLSHGLVGGNEQFF	TGTGCCAGCCTGTCCCATGGACTAGTCGGTGGCAATGAGCAGTTCTTC
few	NA	TRBV11-2	TRBJ2-1	CASSPRYDNEQFF	TGTGCCAGCAGCCCAAGGTACGACAATGAGCAGTTCTTC
NA	NA	TRBV7-9	TRBJ2-7	CASSLSALRMDEQYF	TGTGCCAGCAGCTTATCGGCCCTAAGGATGGACGAGCAGTACTTC
few	NA	TRBV10-3	TRBJ2-5	CAIGGWETQYF	TGTGCCATAGGGGGTTGGGAGACCCAGTACTTC
many	TRBD1	TRBV9	TRBJ1-4	CASSVGIGTGNEKLFF	TGTGCCAGCAGCGTAGGGATCGGGACAGGGAATGAAAAACTGTTTTTT
few	TRBD2	TRBV4-2	TRBJ2-1	CASSQDRTSGRAHNEQFF	TGTGCCAGCAGCCAAGATAGGACTAGCGGGAGGGCTCACAATGAGCAGTTCTTC
few	NA	TRBV6-5	TRBJ2-7	CASSPGLNYEQYF	TGTGCCAGCAGCCCCGGCCTAAACTACGAGCAGTACTTC
NA	NA	TRBV15	TRBJ2-6	CATSRAGAGANVLTF	TGTGCCACCAGCAGAGCGGGGGCAGGGGCCAACGTCCTGACTTTC
many	TRBD1	TRBV5-4	TRBJ1-4	CASSLLQDGRGLNEKLFF	TGTGCCAGCAGCTTGTTACAAGACGGCAGGGGGCTGAATGAAAAACTGTTTTTT